A selection of T cell receptor beta chains follows, all from one sample in a study of OX40 agonist ivuxolimab in advanced cancers. Using immunoSEQ multiplex PCR, the repertoire was profiled, and TCRdb retains in-frame clones only, with some absent. The sample comprises roughly 41,000 clones, roughly 90% of which are singletons, and approximately 4.4% rests with the top ten. The sequencing here drew on CD4+ or CD8+ T cells sorted from blood, taken in a trial of the OX40 agonist ivuxolimab. These receptors were taken from an adult with an advanced solid tumor such as melanoma, head and neck, liver or kidney cancer. The CDR3 runs from the conserved cysteine through the conserved F or W. A D gene is named only where the DNA matches it firmly. Size values are once, few and many counts, or a class for expanded clones, and some rows have none.

V gene	J gene	D gene	clone size	CDR3 length	CDR3 protein	CDR3 DNA
TRBV9	TRBJ1-1	TRBD1	NA	13	CASSPRGYTEAFF	TGTGCCAGCAGCCCCAGGGGGTACACTGAAGCTTTCTTT
TRBV19	TRBJ1-1	NA	NA	17	CASCDDRFLRSNTEAFF	TGTGCCAGTTGCGACGACAGATTCCTCCGTTCGAACACTGAAGCTTTCTTT
TRBV6-1	TRBJ1-1	NA	NA	11	CASNEHFEAFF	TGTGCCAGCAACGAGCACTTTGAAGCTTTCTTT
TRBV18	TRBJ1-4	TRBD1	NA	15	CASSPPRTGSEKLFF	TGTGCCAGCTCACCACCGAGGACAGGGAGTGAAAAACTGTTTTTT
TRBV19	TRBJ1-1	NA	NA	16	CASSPFYAGELTEAFF	TGTGCCAGTAGTCCATTTTATGCAGGGGAATTGACTGAAGCTTTCTTT
TRBV4-3	TRBJ2-2	TRBD1	NA	13	CASSQDKGAELFF	TGCGCCAGCAGCCAAGATAAGGGGGCCGAGCTGTTTTTT
TRBV9	TRBJ1-2	NA	NA	13	CASSVVSGVGYTF	TGTGCCAGCAGCGTAGTCTCGGGGGTTGGCTACACCTTC
TRBV9	TRBJ2-3	TRBD2	NA	19	CASSVDLLAGGPGTDTQYF	TGTGCCAGCAGCGTAGATCTGCTAGCGGGAGGGCCGGGCACAGATACGCAGTATTTT
TRBV19	TRBJ2-7	TRBD2	NA	15	CASSPVAGFSYEQYF	TGTGCCAGTAGTCCAGTAGCGGGATTCTCCTACGAGCAGTACTTC
TRBV7-3	TRBJ2-7	NA	few	13	CASSLTASYEQYF	TGTGCCAGCAGCTTAACAGCTTCCTACGAGCAGTACTTC
TRBV6-5	TRBJ2-1	NA	NA	15	CASSYLAGSYNEQFF	TGTGCCAGCAGTTACCTGGCGGGGTCTTACAATGAGCAGTTCTTC
TRBV27	TRBJ2-1	TRBD1	NA	16	CASSLFRQGANNEQFF	TGTGCCAGCAGTTTATTCCGACAGGGGGCAAACAATGAGCAGTTCTTC
TRBV6-6	TRBJ2-1	TRBD2	NA	15	CASIKGTSGYNEQFF	TGTGCCAGCATCAAGGGGACTAGCGGATACAATGAGCAGTTCTTC
TRBV7-3	TRBJ2-1	TRBD2	NA	13	CASSLIAGGEQFF	TGTGCCAGCAGCTTAATTGCGGGGGGTGAGCAGTTCTTC
TRBV30	TRBJ2-3	NA	NA	15	CAWSPGASTTDTQYF	TGTGCCTGGAGTCCTGGAGCTAGCACCACAGATACGCAGTATTTT
TRBV30	TRBJ1-4	NA	NA	13	CAWSDPPNEKLFF	TGTGCCTGGAGTGACCCACCTAATGAAAAACTGTTTTTT
TRBV7-9	TRBJ2-7	TRBD1	NA	14	CASSLPGQGQKQYF	TGTGCCAGCAGCTTACCGGGCCAGGGACAGAAACAGTACTTC
TRBV4-1	TRBJ1-1	NA	NA	14	CASSQIGLNTEAFF	TGCGCCAGCAGCCAAATAGGGCTGAACACTGAAGCTTTCTTT
TRBV11-3	TRBJ2-2	TRBD1	NA	17	CASSRGQGAVWSGELFF	TGTGCCAGCAGCCGCGGACAGGGGGCGGTCTGGTCCGGGGAGCTGTTTTTT
TRBV28	TRBJ1-2	NA	NA	15	CASSPPLAHNYGYTF	TGTGCCAGCAGCCCCCCCTTGGCGCACAACTATGGCTACACCTTC
TRBV5-1	TRBJ1-1	TRBD1	NA	15	CASSYTGTGGTEAFF	TGCGCCAGCAGTTATACCGGGACAGGGGGCACTGAAGCTTTCTTT
TRBV19	TRBJ1-1	TRBD1	once	16	CASRGTEVTVNTEAFF	TGTGCCAGTAGGGGGACAGAGGTAACCGTGAACACTGAAGCTTTCTTT
TRBV19	TRBJ2-2	NA	NA	13	CASSIVGTGELFF	TGTGCCAGTAGTATAGTAGGCACCGGGGAGCTGTTTTTT
TRBV5-4	TRBJ2-7	NA	NA	13	CASSLEVAGEQYF	TGTGCCAGCAGCTTGGAGGTCGCCGGAGAGCAGTACTTC
TRBV11-2	TRBJ2-1	NA	NA	12	CASSSADNEQFF	TGTGCCAGCAGTTCTGCGGACAATGAGCAGTTCTTC
TRBV18	TRBJ2-3	TRBD2	once	15	CASSPREGRTDTQYF	TGTGCCAGCTCACCCAGGGAGGGCCGAACAGATACGCAGTATTTT
TRBV7-6	TRBJ1-1	NA	NA	15	CASSPLDTLNTEAFF	TGTGCCAGCAGCCCGCTGGACACCCTGAACACTGAAGCTTTCTTT
TRBV28	TRBJ1-1	NA	NA	12	CASTWGGTEAFF	TGTGCCAGCACCTGGGGGGGCACTGAAGCTTTCTTT
TRBV6-1	TRBJ1-1	TRBD1	NA	15	CASSPWDSPNTEAFF	TGTGCCAGCAGTCCATGGGACAGTCCTAACACTGAAGCTTTCTTT
TRBV27	TRBJ2-3	TRBD2	once	18	CASSLSPRGGGSTDTQYF	TGTGCCAGCAGTTTATCTCCCCGGGGGGGCGGAAGCACAGATACGCAGTATTTT
TRBV15	TRBJ1-5	NA	NA	14	CATSRDRGAQPQHF	TGTGCCACCAGCAGAGATCGGGGGGCTCAGCCCCAGCATTTT
TRBV7-6	TRBJ2-3	NA	NA	16	CASSLVSFPRTDTQYF	TGTGCCAGCAGCTTAGTCTCCTTCCCCCGCACAGATACGCAGTATTTT
TRBV9	TRBJ2-1	NA	NA	13	CASSVGTGGEQFF	TGTGCCAGCAGCGTAGGGACGGGCGGTGAGCAGTTCTTC
TRBV7-9	TRBJ2-3	TRBD1	NA	17	CASSLTYRGDSTDTQYF	TGTGCCAGCAGCCTAACATACAGGGGGGACAGCACAGATACGCAGTATTTT
TRBV30	TRBJ2-1	TRBD2	NA	15	CAWSVSFSGDNEQFF	TGTGCCTGGAGTGTATCGTTCAGCGGGGACAATGAGCAGTTCTTC
TRBV7-9	TRBJ2-1	NA	NA	12	CASSLARNEQFF	TGTGCCAGCAGCTTGGCCAGGAATGAGCAGTTCTTC
TRBV28	TRBJ2-5	TRBD1	NA	18	CASSLGQGAPQSQETQYF	TGTGCCAGCAGTTTAGGTCAGGGGGCTCCCCAATCGCAAGAGACCCAGTACTTC
TRBV19	TRBJ1-1	TRBD1	NA	15	CASSTPTGVNTEAFF	TGTGCCAGTAGTACTCCGACAGGGGTAAACACTGAAGCTTTCTTT
TRBV14	TRBJ2-3	TRBD2	NA	18	CASSRGLAGGPRRDTQYF	TGTGCCAGCAGCCGCGGACTAGCGGGGGGGCCAAGACGAGATACGCAGTATTTT
TRBV5-4	TRBJ1-6	NA	NA	16	CASSTVLGGLHSPLHF	TGTGCCAGCAGCACAGTGCTCGGGGGGCTGCATTCACCCCTCCACTTT
TRBV5-1	TRBJ1-2	TRBD1	NA	12	CASSFTGAGYTF	TGCGCCAGCAGCTTTACAGGGGCTGGCTACACCTTC